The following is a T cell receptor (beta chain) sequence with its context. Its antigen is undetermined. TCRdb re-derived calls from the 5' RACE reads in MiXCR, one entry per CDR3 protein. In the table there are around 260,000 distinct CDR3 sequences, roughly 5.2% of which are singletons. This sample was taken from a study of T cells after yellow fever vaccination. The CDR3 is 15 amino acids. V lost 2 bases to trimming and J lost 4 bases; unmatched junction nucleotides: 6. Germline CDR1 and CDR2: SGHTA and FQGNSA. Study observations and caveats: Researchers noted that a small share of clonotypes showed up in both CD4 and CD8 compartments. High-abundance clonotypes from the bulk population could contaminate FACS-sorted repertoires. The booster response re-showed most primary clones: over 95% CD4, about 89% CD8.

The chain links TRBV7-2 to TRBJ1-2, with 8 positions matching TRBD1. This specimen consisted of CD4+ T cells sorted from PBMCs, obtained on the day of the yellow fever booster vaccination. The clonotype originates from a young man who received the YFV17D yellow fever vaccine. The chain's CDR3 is CASSLSGQAFYGYTF. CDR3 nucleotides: TGTGCCAGCAGCTTATCGGGACAGGCATTCTATGGCTACACCTTC.